A single sample gave rise to the 14 T cell receptor beta chains below, sequenced in a study of blood T cells in healthy people across ages. A J-beta primer mix and a sample-barcoded 5' primer were used in a second PCR of roughly 7 to 12 cycles. One entry per CDR3 protein results from TCRdb running MiXCR on the 5' RACE reads. The profile covers more than 800,000 distinct CDR3 sequences, with 45% appearing a single time and approximately 17% taken by the ten largest. Specimen: blood. The receptor set was obtained from a woman aged 60 to 75 in good health.

This clonotype occurred a few times. The rearrangement links TRBV28 to TRBJ1-2; D is perhaps TRBD1 (5 bases). The CDR3 is 14 amino acids. Germline-derived CDR1 and CDR2 are MDHEN and SYDVKM. Trimming removed 10 bases from V and 3 bases from J, with 18 bases in between. The CDR3 spells CATSLGRGHYGYTF. The CDR3 region has the DNA TGTGCCACCTCGTTAGGAAGGGGTCACTATGGCTACACCTTC.

This clonotype appeared many times. This rearrangement joins TRBV29-1 to TRBJ2-1; D perhaps matches TRBD2 (6 bases). Germline V CDR1 and CDR2: SQVTM, ANQGSEA. This CDR3 region has 13 residues. V was trimmed by 6 bases and J by 2 bases, leaving 11 bases between them. The CDR3 region is CSVGGEAYNEQFF. CDR3 nucleotide sequence: TGCAGCGTCGGAGGGGAGGCCTACAATGAGCAGTTCTTC.

This sequence joins TRBV29-1 and TRBJ2-1; TRBD1 matches 10 bases. The trim removed 6 bases at V and 0 bases at J, leaving 8 bases unmatched. Germline loops: CDR1 SQVTM, CDR2 ANQGSEA. The CDR3 is 16 amino acids. The CDR3 nucleotides read TGCAGCGTCGGACAGGGGGGGGCCAGCTCCTACAATGAGCAGTTCTTC. It is translated as CSVGQGGASSYNEQFF.

The DNA for the CDR3 is TGTGCCATCAGTGAAGCCGGAGTGAATCAGCCCCAGCATTTT. This sequence encodes CAISEAGVNQPQHF. The V and J genes are TRBV10-3 and TRBJ1-5; D ambiguous. The CDR3 extends over 14 amino acids. Deletions cut 3 bases from V and 4 bases from J, with 10 bases between. CDR1 and CDR2 from the germline V gene are ENHRY and SYGVKD.

V usage is TRBV4-3 and J usage is TRBJ2-7, with TRBD2 matching 8 bases. The DNA end is a closer match to TRBJ2-4, so the J assignment may be wrong. CDR3 length: 15 amino acids. CDR1 and CDR2 (germline): LGHNA, YSLEER. CDR3 DNA sequence: TGCGCCAGCAGCCAGAATAGCGGGGCGGCATACATTCAGTACTTC. It encodes CASSQNSGAAYIQYF.

In its sample, this clonotype was seen a few times. The chain's CDR3 is CASSLRLPSPGNEQFF. CDR3 nucleotide sequence: TGTGCCAGCAGCTTAAGGCTGCCCTCCCCCGGGAATGAGCAGTTCTTC. The chain uses TRBV7-2 and TRBJ2-1; unclear D gene. V gave up 2 bases and J gave up 7 bases, with 18 bases separating them. This CDR3 is built from 16 residues. The germline CDR1 and CDR2 sequences are SGHTA and FQGNSA.

This sequence joins TRBV3-1 and TRBJ2-4; D perhaps matches TRBD1 (5 bases). Gene TRBJ2-7 matches the end of the DNA better, so the J call may be wrong. Germline V lookup: CDR1 LGHDT, CDR2 YNNKEL (reference sequence). The CDR3 runs 15 residues. CDR3 amino acids: CASSQDLSRAYEQYF. The CDR3 coding sequence is TGTGCCAGCAGCCAAGATTTATCCAGGGCCTACGAGCAGTACTTC.

The genes are TRBV28 and TRBJ2-3; D is ambiguous. The CDR3 is made up of 11 amino acids. The V and J ends lost 4 bases and 5 bases respectively, with 4 bases between them. Germline-derived CDR1 and CDR2 are MDHEN and SYDVKM. CDR3 coding DNA: TGTGCCAGCAGTTGGATAGATACGCAGTATTTT. Translation gives CASSWIDTQYF.

This clonotype was counted between two and nine times. This chain uses TRBV20-1 with TRBJ2-3; 7 bases map to TRBD1. The junction had 8 bases not matched to a gene; V was cut back by 3 bases and J by 8 bases. The V gene's germline CDR1 is DFQATT and CDR2 SNEGSKA (reference sequence). The CDR3 sequence is 13 residues long. In DNA form, the CDR3 reads TGCAGTGCTAGTTTCAGGTCAGGGGGTACGCAGTATTTT. Protein: CSASFRSGGTQYF.

The chain joins TRBV20-1 to TRBJ1-2, with 9 bases aligning to TRBD1. The CDR3 totals 16 residues. Germline CDR1 reads DFQATT; CDR2 reads SNEGSKA (reference sequence). Germline trimming cut 3 bases from V and 5 bases from J; bases unmatched to any gene: 13. The CDR3 loop is CSARGQGRLLSYGYTF. CDR3 in DNA: TGCAGTGCTAGGGGACAGGGCCGTTTGTTATCTTATGGCTACACCTTC.

The chain couples TRBV6-2 or TRBV6-3 to TRBJ2-1, with TRBD2 as a possible D gene (6 bases). Trimming pared 0 bases from V and 10 bases from J, leaving 13 bases between. Germline loops: CDR1 MNHEY, CDR2 SVGEGT. The CDR3 loop spans 14 amino acids. This CDR3 is CASSYSETSREQFF. The CDR3 DNA follows: TGTGCCAGCAGTTACTCGGAGACTAGTAGAGAGCAGTTCTTC.

The chain recombines TRBV12-5 with TRBJ1-5; D gene uncertain. The germline V gene has CDR1 LGHNT and CDR2 FRNRAP. The CDR3 contains 18 residues. Trimming shortened V by 0 bases and J by 0 bases, and 15 bases separated the two germline ends. CDR3 coding DNA: TGTGCTAGTGGTTTGGTACGGGAAGGCTTCTATAGCAATCAGCCCCAGCATTTT. It is translated as CASGLVREGFYSNQPQHF.

The chain employs TRBV5-8 and TRBJ2-5, with 9 bases identical to TRBD2. The CDR3 runs to 17 residues. J was trimmed by 3 bases and V by 3 bases; bases with no gene match: 12. Germline V gives CDR1 SGHTS, CDR2 YDEGEE. The CDR3 sequence: CASSSPAGGPVEETQYF. CDR3 bases: TGTGCCAGCAGCTCCCCCGCGGGAGGGCCAGTAGAAGAGACCCAGTACTTC. The full variable domain, in which reference TRBV5-8 and TRBJ2-5 provide the parts outside the CDR3, is EAGVTQSPTHLIKTRGQQATLRCSPISGHTSVYWYQQALGLGLQFLLWYDEGEERNRGNFPPRFSGRQFPNYSSELNVNALELEDSALYLCASSSPAGGPVEETQYFGPGTRLLVL.

This clonotype turned up a few times. The rearrangement links TRBV6-2 or TRBV6-3 to TRBJ2-5; D unresolved. The CDR3 contains 16 residues. V gave up 5 bases and J gave up 11 bases, with 27 bases separating them. Germline V gives CDR1 MNHEY, CDR2 SVGEGT. The CDR3 DNA sequence: TGTGCCAGCAGTCCGGATAAATGGAGCGTTTACAATGAGCAGTACTTC. Translating it yields CASSPDKWSVYNEQYF.